These 10 T cell receptor beta chains came from one sample sequenced in a study of siplizumab effects on memory and regulatory T cells. The method was immunoSEQ multiplex PCR; TCRdb's version includes in-frame clones alone and lacks a portion of them. Found here are some 100,000 clones, roughly 93% of them singletons; the top ten hold 6% to 7%. Sequencing was carried out using CD8+ T cells sorted from blood. The receptors shown here come from a human donor in good health.

Comment on this clone: Without the conserved terminal phenylalanine or tryptophan, this CDR3 likely stems from a read error. This rearrangement joins TRBV4-2 to TRBJ1-2; 7 bases map to TRBD1. The J segment lost 8 bases and the V segment lost 6 bases, leaving 12 bases of the junction unmatched. Germline V lookup: CDR1 LGHNA, CDR2 YNFKEQ. The CDR3 length is 14 residues. CDR3 coding DNA: TGTGCCAGCAGTTCCGACAGGGACCCTCGGGGCTACACCCTC. Protein sequence: CASSSDRDPRGYTL.

This clone showed up just once. This sequence joins TRBV7-9 and TRBJ1-3; D is undetermined. The germline V and J ends were trimmed by 1 base and 2 bases, with 12 bases remaining between them. This CDR3 comprises 16 residues. The germline CDR1 and CDR2 sequences are SEHNR and FQNEAQ (reference sequence). The CDR3 loop is CASSLGGEKPGNTIYF. The CDR3 DNA follows: TGTGCCAGCAGCTTAGGCGGGGAGAAGCCTGGAAACACCATATATTTT.

V is TRBV19 and J is TRBJ2-7; D may match TRBD1 or TRBD2 (5 bases each). Trimming left V 3 bases short and J 4 bases short, with 13 bases between. The length of the CDR3 is 14 residues. Germline-derived CDR1 and CDR2 are LNHDA and SQIVND (reference sequence). CDR3 nucleotide sequence: TGTGCCAGTAGTATTAGCGCAGGGCCTTACGAGCAGTACTTC. This gives the protein CASSISAGPYEQYF.

DNA of the CDR3: TGTGCCAGCTGCGCAGGGGCCGGCTACAATGAGCAGTTCTTC. Its protein product is CASCAGAGYNEQFF. The rearrangement joins TRBV7-2 to TRBJ2-1; possibly TRBD1 for D (6 bases). The CDR3 is made up of 14 amino acids. Trimming removed 8 bases at V and 3 bases at J, with 14 bases between. Germline values: CDR1 SGHTA, CDR2 FQGNSA.

The chain uses TRBV19 and TRBJ2-5, with D maybe TRBD1 (5 bases). This CDR3 is built from 15 residues. V dropped 4 bases and J dropped 5 bases, with 17 bases sitting between them. Germline CDR1 reads LNHDA; CDR2 reads SQIVND (reference sequence). The CDR3 DNA sequence: TGTGCCAGTAGTACCTGGGGCCTCGTGAGGGAGACCCAGTACTTC. This gives the protein CASSTWGLVRETQYF.

The chain has TRBV5-6 and TRBJ1-2; D unclear. CDR3 length equals 13 residues. The ends were cut back, 0 bases at V and 8 bases at J, with 11 bases in the middle. Per germline, CDR1 SGHDT and CDR2 YYEEEE. For the CDR3, the DNA is TGTGCCAGCAGCTTGGACAGCATCTGGGGCTACACCTTC. Its protein product is CASSLDSIWGYTF. Drawing the rest from reference TRBV5-6 and TRBJ1-2, the complete variable domain is DAGVTQSPTHLIKTRGQQVTLRCSPKSGHDTVSWYQQALGQGPQFIFQYYEEEERQRGNFPDRFSGHQFPNYSSELNVNALLLGDSALYLCASSLDSIWGYTFGSGTRLTVV.

This clone was observed a single time. The chain recombines TRBV19 with TRBJ2-5; 7 nucleotides agree with TRBD2. CDR3 length: 15 residues. The germline V gene has CDR1 LNHDA and CDR2 SQIVND (reference sequence). Germline trimming cut 3 bases from V and 5 bases from J; bases unmatched to any gene: 9. CDR3 nucleotides: TGTGCCAGTAGTATTGGAGGGAGGGGTGGTGAGACCCAGTACTTC. It is translated as CASSIGGRGGETQYF.

The gene calls are TRBV11-2 and TRBJ1-2; tentatively, D is TRBD1 (5 bases). Germline V gene lookup returns CDR1 SGHAT and CDR2 FQNNGV. V shed 5 bases and J shed 4 bases, with 14 bases lying between them. This CDR3 is 14 amino acids long. The DNA of the CDR3 is TGTGCCAGCAGCACCGGCCCCGGGGCCTATGGCTACACCTTC. Translating gives CASSTGPGAYGYTF.

This sequence joins TRBV27 and TRBJ2-5; D remains ambiguous. This CDR3 contains 14 residues. The V end was cut by 3 bases, the J end by 1 base, with 9 bases between. The V gene's germline CDR1 is MNHEY and CDR2 SMNVEV (reference sequence). CDR3 DNA sequence: TGTGCCAGCAGTTTCAGAGGACCCCAAGAGACCCAGTACTTC. Residues: CASSFRGPQETQYF.

The chain employs TRBV7-3 and TRBJ2-2; D is undetermined. Germline V CDR1 and CDR2: SGHTA, FQGTGA. V lost 2 bases, J lost 0 bases, and 4 bases lay in between. This CDR3 spans 14 amino acids. CDR3 region: CASSLLTNTGELFF. The CDR3 bases are TGTGCCAGCAGCTTATTAACGAACACCGGGGAGCTGTTTTTT.